This is a list of T cell receptor beta chains from one sample in a study of patients and donors after allogeneic stem cell transplantation. TCRdb reprocessed the RT-PCR reads with MiXCR, giving one entry per CDR3 protein. The sample lists about a million distinct CDR3 sequences, under 20% occurring once. Sequencing input: blood, either unsorted or a sorted T cell fraction (not recorded which). The receptors here all came from a human donor who was either an allogeneic HSCT recipient or a stem cell or donor lymphocyte infusion donor (not recorded which). It is not recorded whose cells these are; they may come from a transplant donor. The CDR3 runs from the conserved cysteine through the conserved F or W. The order of the fields is D gene, J gene, clone size, V gene, CDR3 DNA, CDR3 protein. The D gene is left open where the match is weak. Only some rows state a clone size, as once, few, many or a class for expanded clones.

>-|TRBJ2-7|few|TRBV6-2/TRBV6-3
TGTGCCAGCAGTTACGGTATTAGCGGATACTACTACGAGCAGTACTTC
CASSYGISGYYYEQYF
>TRBD1|TRBJ2-7|-|TRBV12-3/TRBV12-4
TGTGCCAGCAGTTTCGGGACAGGGGCCTCCTACGAGCAGTACTTC
CASSFGTGASYEQYF
>-|TRBJ2-3|few|TRBV27
TGTGCCAGCAGTTTATCAGGGAATGGGGCTGAGACGCAGTATTTT
CASSLSGNGAETQYF
>TRBD2|TRBJ2-2|-|TRBV11-3
TGTGCCAGCAGCTTCGGCGCGGGAGGAGGAAACACCGGGGAGCTGTTTTTT
CASSFGAGGGNTGELFF
>TRBD2|TRBJ2-7|-|TRBV12-3/TRBV12-4
TGTGCCAGCAGCCAAGGACTAGCGAGTCCCTACGAGCAGTACTTC
CASSQGLASPYEQYF
>-|TRBJ2-7|-|TRBV9
TGTGCCAGCAGCGTGGGGACCTACTCCTACGAGCAGTACTTC
CASSVGTYSYEQYF
>-|TRBJ1-2|many|TRBV15
TGTGCCACCAGCAGAGATACAAGGGATAAGGGCTATGGCTACACCTTC
CATSRDTRDKGYGYTF
>TRBD2|TRBJ2-7|-|TRBV15
TGTGCCACCAGCAGAGATAGACTAGCGGGAGGGTTGGGAGTCTACGAGCAGTACTTC
CATSRDRLAGGLGVYEQYF
>TRBD1|TRBJ2-1|few|TRBV6-2/TRBV6-3
TGTGCCAGCAGTTACGAAACCGGGACAGGGCCTTACAATGAGCAGTTCTTC
CASSYETGTGPYNEQFF
>TRBD2|TRBJ2-2|-|TRBV5-1
TGCGCCAGCAGCCACCCTAGCGGGTCGAACACCGGGGAGCTGTTTTTT
CASSHPSGSNTGELFF
>-|TRBJ2-3|-|TRBV5-8
TGTGCCAGCAGAAAAACGGGAGTTACGCAGTATTTT
CASRKTGVTQYF
>-|TRBJ1-2|-|TRBV25-1
TGTGCCAGCAGTGAATCCCGACCCGGCGGGGATGGCTACACCTTC
CASSESRPGGDGYTF
>-|TRBJ2-7|-|TRBV12-3/TRBV12-4
TGTGCCAGCAGACCGGACAGGTCAACTAGCAGCCACGAGCAGTACTTC
CASRPDRSTSSHEQYF
>-|TRBJ2-5|-|TRBV29-1
TGCAGCGTTGAAGATTGGAACCCGAGAACCCAGTACTTC
CSVEDWNPRTQYF
>TRBD1|TRBJ2-5|few|TRBV7-8
TGTGCCAGCAGCCCGGTTGAATCGAACAGGGGGCAGGCGCCCCAGTACTTC
CASSPVESNRGQAPQYF
>-|TRBJ2-6|many|TRBV6-5
TGTGCCAGCAGTTACTCAGTACAGGGTGGGGCCAACGTCCTGACTTTC
CASSYSVQGGANVLTF